Listed below are T cell receptor beta chains from one sample, sequenced in a study of T-cell memory formation after mild COVID-19. Each CDR3 protein is one row after TCRdb ran MiXCR on the 5' RACE reads. Of 150,000 to 200,000 distinct CDR3 sequences detected, under 20% appear once; the ten largest clones hold approximately 2%. The sample was PBMCs or a T cell subset sorted from them (not recorded which). All receptors derive from an adult woman who had mild COVID-19 (a few samples of this study predate the infection). Cell type and time point are not known. Each CDR3 is given with its conserved first and last residue. Each record gives: D gene, clone size, J gene, V gene, CDR3 DNA, CDR3 protein. A D gene is named only where the DNA matches it firmly. Only some rows state a clone size, as once, few, many or a class for expanded clones.

TRBD1,-,TRBJ2-6,TRBV5-1,TGCGCCAGCAGCCCAGGACAGGGTTTTTATTCTGGGGCCAACGTCCTGACTTTC,CASSPGQGFYSGANVLTF
TRBD2,-,TRBJ2-1,TRBV7-2,TGTGCCAGCAGCACATCCCGGACTAGTTTCTACAATGAGCAGTTCTTC,CASSTSRTSFYNEQFF
-,-,TRBJ2-5,TRBV6-6,TGTGCCAGCAGTAGACAGGGAGGGTCGAGCTGGGAGACCCAGTACTTC,CASSRQGGSSWETQYF
-,few,TRBJ1-1,TRBV7-3,TGTGCCAGCAGCCCCACCGGGACACGGCCAACTGAAGCTTTCTTT,CASSPTGTRPTEAFF
-,-,TRBJ2-1,TRBV19,TGTGCCAGTAGTACCAGACAGAATGAGCAGTTCTTC,CASSTRQNEQFF
TRBD2,few,TRBJ2-7,TRBV20-1,TGCAGTGCTAGATCGCCACTAGCGGAGGGGGACGAGCAGTACTTC,CSARSPLAEGDEQYF
-,few,TRBJ2-7,TRBV7-2,TGTGCCAGCAGTCTTGGGGGGACCCTCTCCTACGAGCAGTACTTC,CASSLGGTLSYEQYF
-,-,TRBJ1-1,TRBV30,TGTGCCTGGAGTCTTGACCGAGTCACTGAAGCTTTCTTT,CAWSLDRVTEAFF
-,-,TRBJ2-4,TRBV6-1,TGTGCCAGCAGTGAACAGGAGACCTTTCAGTACTTC,CASSEQETFQYF
-,-,TRBJ2-3,TRBV5-1,TGCGCCAGCAGCTTCGAGGGGCTGAGCACAGATACGCAGTATTTT,CASSFEGLSTDTQYF
-,-,TRBJ2-2,TRBV20-1,TGCAGTGCTTTGGCTAGCTCTATTTCCGGGGAGCTGTTTTTT,CSALASSISGELFF
TRBD2,-,TRBJ2-5,TRBV15,TGTGCCACCAGCGCCCGGACTAGCGGGCAAGAGACCCAGTACTTC,CATSARTSGQETQYF
TRBD1,-,TRBJ1-1,TRBV3-1,TGTGCCAGCAGCCAAGCGGGACAGCCGAACACTGAAGCTTTCTTT,CASSQAGQPNTEAFF
TRBD1,-,TRBJ2-7,TRBV5-1,TGCGCCAGCAGCGCGGCCAGGGGGATGTCGCTCGAGCAGTACTTC,CASSAARGMSLEQYF
-,-,TRBJ2-1,TRBV18,TGTGCCAGCTCACACGCCAGGGGTAACGATGAGCAGTTCTTC,CASSHARGNDEQFF
-,few,TRBJ2-2,TRBV5-1,TGCGCCAGCAGCTTGACGACAGCGAACACCGGGGAGCTGTTTTTT,CASSLTTANTGELFF
-,few,TRBJ1-5,TRBV9,TGTGCCAGCAGCGTGACAGTGGGTCAGGGTCAGCCCCAGCATTTT,CASSVTVGQGQPQHF
-,-,TRBJ1-1,TRBV6-4,TGTGCCAGCAGAGCCCCGGGACAAGCGAACACTGAAGCTTTCTTT,CASRAPGQANTEAFF
-,few,TRBJ2-7,TRBV15,TGTGCCACCAGCCCCCGGACATTCTCTGGCGAGCAGTACTTC,CATSPRTFSGEQYF
-,-,TRBJ2-1,TRBV12-3/TRBV12-4,TGTGCCAGCAGTTCAAAATACAATGAGCAGTTCTTC,CASSSKYNEQFF
-,-,TRBJ2-3,TRBV20-1,TGCAGTGCCCCACCCCCAGGGTCCACAGATACGCAGTATTTT,CSAPPPGSTDTQYF
-,-,TRBJ1-4,TRBV18,TGTGCCAGCTCACCAGGGGGCACGACTAATGAAAAACTGTTTTTT,CASSPGGTTNEKLFF
TRBD2,-,TRBJ2-1,TRBV6-1,TGTGCCAGCAGTGAAGGGCTAGCGGGAGGGTTATCAACTGAGCAGTTCTTC,CASSEGLAGGLSTEQFF
-,few,TRBJ2-7,TRBV3-1,TGTGCCAGCAGCCAGACCAGGGGCTCTTTCTCCTACGAGCAGTACTTC,CASSQTRGSFSYEQYF
TRBD2,-,TRBJ2-7,TRBV20-1,TGCAGTGCTAAACATCGACTAGCGGGCAACTACGAGCAGTACTTC,CSAKHRLAGNYEQYF
TRBD2,-,TRBJ2-1,TRBV7-2,TGTGCCAGCAGCTCGCCCGGCGGGAGTGGATTCTCCTACAATGAGCAGTTCTTC,CASSSPGGSGFSYNEQFF
-,few,TRBJ2-1,TRBV4-1,TGCGCCAGCGCCGAGATGTTTAAAGACAATGAGCAGTTCTTC,CASAEMFKDNEQFF
-,-,TRBJ1-5,TRBV20-1,TGCAGTGCTAGAGATCACAGGGCCCCCCTGCCCCAGCATTTT,CSARDHRAPLPQHF
TRBD1,-,TRBJ2-1,TRBV7-2,TGTGCCAGCAGCTCTAGACAGGGAATCTACAATGAGCAGTTCTTC,CASSSRQGIYNEQFF
-,many,TRBJ2-3,TRBV7-2,TGTGCCAGCAGCTTAGGTGCCTACACAGATACGCAGTATTTT,CASSLGAYTDTQYF
TRBD1,-,TRBJ2-5,TRBV9,TGTGCCAGCAGCGACAGGGGCGGGACCCAGTACTTC,CASSDRGGTQYF
-,few,TRBJ2-4,TRBV5-4,TGTGCCAGCAGCGGGGACCCAAGGAAGGAGGGCAAAAACATTCAGTACTTC,CASSGDPRKEGKNIQYF
-,few,TRBJ2-1,TRBV24-1,TGTGCCACCAGTGGGAGGGGAGCCTACAATGAGCAGTTCTTC,CATSGRGAYNEQFF
TRBD2,-,TRBJ2-2,TRBV3-1,TGTGCCAGCAGCCTACTAGCGGCCGGGGAGCTGTTTTTT,CASSLLAAGELFF
-,-,TRBJ1-3,TRBV12-3/TRBV12-4,TGTGCCAGCAGTCCCGGGGGGGTGTCCTCTGGAAACACCATATATTTT,CASSPGGVSSGNTIYF
TRBD2,-,TRBJ2-1,TRBV4-2,TGTGCCAGCAGCCAAGAAGGACTAGCGGGAATTGAGCAGTTCTTC,CASSQEGLAGIEQFF